Listed below are T cell receptor beta chains from one sample, sequenced in a study of blood T cell repertoires in COVID-19. Assay: immunoSEQ multiplex PCR; the TCRdb copy retains only in-frame clones and omits some. This repertoire shows almost 100,000 clones, 86% found once; its top ten account for about 9.4%. The specimen sequenced was peripheral blood. The source is a man aged 50 to 60 with acute or convalescent COVID-19. CDR3s include the opening cysteine and the closing phenylalanine or tryptophan. D genes are given only for firm matches. Part of the rows lack a size; the others show once, few, many or a class for expanded clones.

V gene: TRBV3-1/TRBV3-2
clone size: -
J gene: TRBJ1-2
D gene: TRBD1
CDR3 protein: CASSRGRQGYYGYTF
CDR3 DNA: TGTGCCAGCAGCCGAGGTAGACAGGGGTACTATGGCTACACCTTC

V gene: TRBV10-2
clone size: few
J gene: TRBJ1-5
D gene: -
CDR3 protein: CASAGQDNQPQHF
CDR3 DNA: TGCGCCAGCGCGGGCCAGGACAATCAGCCCCAGCATTTT

V gene: TRBV24-1
clone size: -
J gene: TRBJ2-1
D gene: TRBD2
CDR3 protein: CATNGAGDPYNEQFF
CDR3 DNA: TGTGCCACCAACGGAGCGGGAGACCCCTACAATGAGCAGTTCTTC

V gene: TRBV2
clone size: -
J gene: TRBJ1-1
D gene: TRBD1
CDR3 protein: CASSRTGGSLNTEAFF
CDR3 DNA: TGTGCCAGCAGTAGGACAGGGGGCTCCCTGAACACTGAAGCTTTCTTT

V gene: TRBV24-1
clone size: -
J gene: TRBJ2-3
D gene: TRBD2
CDR3 protein: CATSDSYSGTSTDTQYF
CDR3 DNA: TGTGCCACCAGTGACTCTTATAGCGGGACTAGCACAGATACGCAGTATTTT

V gene: TRBV14
clone size: -
J gene: TRBJ2-1
D gene: -
CDR3 protein: CASSHAVEQFF
CDR3 DNA: TGTGCCAGCAGCCACGCGGTTGAGCAGTTCTTC

V gene: TRBV6-5
clone size: -
J gene: TRBJ1-3
D gene: TRBD1
CDR3 protein: CASSSDRYPGNTIYF
CDR3 DNA: TGTGCCAGCAGTTCGGACAGGTATCCTGGAAACACCATATATTTT

V gene: TRBV27
clone size: -
J gene: TRBJ2-5
D gene: -
CDR3 protein: CASSFTGRGMEETQYF
CDR3 DNA: TGTGCCAGCAGTTTCACAGGGCGAGGGATGGAAGAGACCCAGTACTTC

V gene: TRBV18
clone size: once
J gene: TRBJ1-1
D gene: -
CDR3 protein: CASSPPSRGRDTEAFF
CDR3 DNA: TGTGCCAGCTCACCACCCTCAAGGGGCCGGGACACTGAAGCTTTCTTT

V gene: TRBV11-2
clone size: -
J gene: TRBJ2-7
D gene: -
CDR3 protein: CASSSRGAVYEQYF
CDR3 DNA: TGTGCCAGCAGCTCTCGGGGAGCGGTCTACGAGCAGTACTTC

V gene: TRBV3-1/TRBV3-2
clone size: -
J gene: TRBJ2-2
D gene: -
CDR3 protein: CASSQGWTRVGELFF
CDR3 DNA: TGTGCCAGCAGCCAAGGTTGGACAAGAGTCGGGGAGCTGTTTTTT

V gene: TRBV6-4
clone size: once
J gene: TRBJ2-2
D gene: TRBD2
CDR3 protein: CASRRTSGGTGELFF
CDR3 DNA: TGTGCCAGCAGAAGGACTAGCGGGGGCACCGGGGAGCTGTTTTTT

V gene: TRBV7-9
clone size: -
J gene: TRBJ1-2
D gene: -
CDR3 protein: CASSLAQNPGYTF
CDR3 DNA: TGTGCCAGCAGCTTAGCACAGAACCCTGGCTACACCTTC

V gene: TRBV27
clone size: -
J gene: TRBJ1-1
D gene: -
CDR3 protein: CASSNQGAGNTEAFF
CDR3 DNA: TGTGCCAGCAGTAACCAGGGTGCTGGGAACACTGAAGCTTTCTTT

V gene: TRBV10-3
clone size: -
J gene: TRBJ2-5
D gene: -
CDR3 protein: CAISARGGRETQYF
CDR3 DNA: TGTGCCATCAGTGCGAGGGGGGGTAGGGAGACCCAGTACTTC

V gene: TRBV7-8
clone size: -
J gene: TRBJ2-1
D gene: -
CDR3 protein: CASSRGGDHNEQFF
CDR3 DNA: TGTGCCAGCAGCCGAGGGGGGGACCACAATGAGCAGTTCTTC

V gene: TRBV14
clone size: -
J gene: TRBJ2-3
D gene: TRBD2
CDR3 protein: CASSPPEGLAATDTQYF
CDR3 DNA: TGTGCCAGCAGCCCGCCCGAGGGGCTAGCGGCTACAGATACGCAGTATTTT

V gene: TRBV5-5
clone size: -
J gene: TRBJ1-1
D gene: -
CDR3 protein: CASSPLGNTEAFF
CDR3 DNA: TGTGCCAGCAGCCCCCTAGGGAACACTGAAGCTTTCTTT

V gene: TRBV2
clone size: -
J gene: TRBJ1-1
D gene: TRBD1
CDR3 protein: CASGQGGRSEAFF
CDR3 DNA: TGTGCCAGCGGGCAGGGGGGTAGATCTGAAGCTTTCTTT

V gene: TRBV7-2
clone size: few
J gene: TRBJ1-5
D gene: -
CDR3 protein: CASSLDRASNQPQHF
CDR3 DNA: TGTGCCAGCAGCTTAGACAGGGCAAGCAATCAGCCCCAGCATTTT

V gene: TRBV27
clone size: -
J gene: TRBJ1-1
D gene: TRBD1
CDR3 protein: CASSFRGRNTEAFF
CDR3 DNA: TGTGCCAGCAGTTTCAGGGGGAGAAACACTGAAGCTTTCTTT

V gene: TRBV4-1
clone size: -
J gene: TRBJ2-7
D gene: TRBD1
CDR3 protein: CASSQDETGLYEQYF
CDR3 DNA: TGCGCCAGCAGCCAAGACGAGACAGGGCTCTACGAGCAGTACTTC

V gene: TRBV7-9
clone size: few
J gene: TRBJ2-3
D gene: TRBD2
CDR3 protein: CASSSRLAGTDTQYF
CDR3 DNA: TGTGCCAGCAGTTCGAGACTAGCCGGCACAGATACGCAGTATTTT

V gene: TRBV6-5
clone size: -
J gene: TRBJ1-5
D gene: -
CDR3 protein: CASSKGRGYQPQHF
CDR3 DNA: TGTGCCAGCAGTAAGGGCAGGGGCTATCAGCCCCAGCATTTT

V gene: TRBV7-2
clone size: -
J gene: TRBJ2-2
D gene: -
CDR3 protein: CASSVGTRTGELFF
CDR3 DNA: TGTGCCAGCAGCGTAGGAACCAGGACCGGGGAGCTGTTTTTT

V gene: TRBV24-1
clone size: -
J gene: TRBJ2-5
D gene: TRBD2
CDR3 protein: CATSDRTSGGETQYF
CDR3 DNA: TGTGCCACCAGTGATCGGACTAGCGGTGGAGAGACCCAGTACTTC

V gene: TRBV6-5
clone size: -
J gene: TRBJ1-1
D gene: -
CDR3 protein: CASSYEGGMTEAFF
CDR3 DNA: TGTGCCAGCAGTTACGAGGGTGGAATGACTGAAGCTTTCTTT

V gene: TRBV2
clone size: -
J gene: TRBJ1-4
D gene: -
CDR3 protein: CASRETGATNEKLFF
CDR3 DNA: TGTGCCAGCAGAGAGACAGGTGCAACTAATGAAAAACTGTTTTTT

V gene: TRBV24-1
clone size: -
J gene: TRBJ2-3
D gene: TRBD2
CDR3 protein: CATSTTSGREGDTQYF
CDR3 DNA: TGTGCCACCAGTACGACTAGCGGGAGGGAAGGAGATACGCAGTATTTT

V gene: TRBV2
clone size: -
J gene: TRBJ1-1
D gene: -
CDR3 protein: CASSEESGTEAFF
CDR3 DNA: TGTGCCAGCAGTGAAGAGTCAGGCACTGAAGCTTTCTTT

V gene: TRBV7-8
clone size: -
J gene: TRBJ1-4
D gene: -
CDR3 protein: CASSLQPTPLNEKLFF
CDR3 DNA: TGTGCCAGCAGCTTACAGCCGACACCGCTAAATGAAAAACTGTTTTTT

V gene: TRBV5-4
clone size: -
J gene: TRBJ2-2
D gene: -
CDR3 protein: CASSLAGGTNTGELFF
CDR3 DNA: TGTGCCAGCAGCTTGGCCGGGGGAACTAACACCGGGGAGCTGTTTTTT

V gene: TRBV5-1
clone size: -
J gene: TRBJ2-1
D gene: TRBD2
CDR3 protein: CASSLGVAGVSYNEQFF
CDR3 DNA: TGCGCCAGCAGCTTGGGGGTAGCGGGAGTCTCCTACAATGAGCAGTTCTTC

V gene: TRBV7-6
clone size: once
J gene: TRBJ1-4
D gene: -
CDR3 protein: CASSLKAWGLGEKLFF
CDR3 DNA: TGTGCCAGCAGCTTAAAGGCCTGGGGGCTTGGTGAAAAACTGTTTTTT

V gene: TRBV11-2
clone size: -
J gene: TRBJ2-3
D gene: -
CDR3 protein: CASSWTYTDTQYF
CDR3 DNA: TGTGCCAGCAGCTGGACATACACAGATACGCAGTATTTT

V gene: TRBV6-2/TRBV6-3
clone size: -
J gene: TRBJ1-3
D gene: -
CDR3 protein: CASSYGRAGNTIYF
CDR3 DNA: TGTGCCAGCAGTTACGGTCGTGCGGGAAACACCATATATTTT

V gene: TRBV7-9
clone size: -
J gene: TRBJ2-4
D gene: TRBD1
CDR3 protein: CASSLGQDRALAKNIQYF
CDR3 DNA: TGTGCCAGCAGCTTAGGGCAAGACAGGGCCCTAGCCAAAAACATTCAGTACTTC

V gene: TRBV7-8
clone size: -
J gene: TRBJ2-6
D gene: TRBD1
CDR3 protein: CASSSRTGGSGANVLTF
CDR3 DNA: TGTGCCAGCAGCTCGCGGACAGGGGGCTCTGGGGCCAACGTCCTGACTTTC

V gene: TRBV11-3
clone size: -
J gene: TRBJ2-5
D gene: -
CDR3 protein: CASSQATVSETQYF
CDR3 DNA: TGTGCCAGCAGTCAGGCTACAGTTTCCGAGACCCAGTACTTC

V gene: TRBV10-3
clone size: many
J gene: TRBJ2-1
D gene: -
CDR3 protein: CAISEGTTDEQFF
CDR3 DNA: TGTGCCATCAGTGAAGGAACTACCGATGAGCAGTTCTTC

V gene: TRBV5-1
clone size: -
J gene: TRBJ2-2
D gene: TRBD1
CDR3 protein: CASSGTGGNTGELFF
CDR3 DNA: TGCGCCAGCAGCGGTACAGGGGGGAACACCGGGGAGCTGTTTTTT

V gene: TRBV3-1/TRBV3-2
clone size: -
J gene: TRBJ2-7
D gene: -
CDR3 protein: CASSPRRGLSSYEQYF
CDR3 DNA: TGTGCCAGCAGCCCCCGGCGGGGCCTAAGCTCCTACGAGCAGTACTTC

V gene: TRBV25-1
clone size: few
J gene: TRBJ2-7
D gene: -
CDR3 protein: CASSRGFSYEQYF
CDR3 DNA: TGTGCCAGCAGTCGCGGATTCTCCTACGAGCAGTACTTC

V gene: TRBV5-5
clone size: -
J gene: TRBJ2-1
D gene: TRBD2
CDR3 protein: CASSTKAGGGFNEQFF
CDR3 DNA: TGTGCCAGCAGCACCAAAGCGGGAGGAGGCTTCAATGAGCAGTTCTTC